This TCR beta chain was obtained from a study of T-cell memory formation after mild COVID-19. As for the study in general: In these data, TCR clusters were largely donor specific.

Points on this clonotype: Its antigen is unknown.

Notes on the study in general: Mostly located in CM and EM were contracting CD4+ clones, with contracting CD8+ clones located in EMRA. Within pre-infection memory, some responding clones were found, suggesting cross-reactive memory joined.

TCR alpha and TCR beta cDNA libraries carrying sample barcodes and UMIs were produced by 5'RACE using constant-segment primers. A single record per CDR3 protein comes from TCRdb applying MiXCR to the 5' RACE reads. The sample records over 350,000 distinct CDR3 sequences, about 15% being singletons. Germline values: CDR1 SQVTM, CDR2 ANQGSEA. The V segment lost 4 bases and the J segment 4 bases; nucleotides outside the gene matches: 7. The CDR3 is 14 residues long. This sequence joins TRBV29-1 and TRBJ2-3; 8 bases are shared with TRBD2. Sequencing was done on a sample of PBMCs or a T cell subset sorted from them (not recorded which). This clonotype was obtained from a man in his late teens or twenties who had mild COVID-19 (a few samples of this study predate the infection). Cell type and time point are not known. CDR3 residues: CSVGLSGDADTQYF. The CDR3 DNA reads TGCAGCGTTGGACTTAGCGGGGACGCAGATACGCAGTATTTT.